A selection of T cell receptor beta chains follows, all from one sample in a study of response to subunit inactivated influenza vaccine. TCRdb called the RT-PCR reads again in MiXCR, with one record for every CDR3 protein. Here the sample spans roughly 170,000 distinct CDR3 sequences, about a tenth being singletons. Sequenced here: non-naive T cells sorted from PBMCs, sampled on the day of vaccination. These receptors were taken from a man aged 50 to 60 who received an inactivated influenza vaccine. The CDR3 runs from the conserved cysteine through the conserved F or W. Each record gives: V gene, J gene, CDR3 protein.

v_call: TRBV11-1
j_call: TRBJ2-2
cdr3_aa: CASLRGEFGHPNTGELFF

v_call: TRBV12-3/TRBV12-4
j_call: TRBJ2-4
cdr3_aa: CASSTVQGKNIQYF

v_call: TRBV5-4
j_call: TRBJ2-5
cdr3_aa: CASTHDDQETQYF

v_call: TRBV6-5
j_call: TRBJ2-1
cdr3_aa: CASSYQDRVDEQFF

v_call: TRBV5-1
j_call: TRBJ2-5
cdr3_aa: CASSFSGGGTQETQYF

v_call: TRBV29-1
j_call: TRBJ2-5
cdr3_aa: CSVNDGEETQYF

v_call: TRBV6-5
j_call: TRBJ2-3
cdr3_aa: CVSSYQLATSTDTQYF

v_call: TRBV20-1
j_call: TRBJ2-1
cdr3_aa: CSARDPRGSGNEQFF

v_call: TRBV11-2
j_call: TRBJ2-7
cdr3_aa: CASRVHPSAGRRFYEQYF

v_call: TRBV18
j_call: TRBJ2-7
cdr3_aa: CASSPGFLVYEQYF

v_call: TRBV7-9
j_call: TRBJ2-2
cdr3_aa: CASSSDRSGDTGELFF

v_call: TRBV5-1
j_call: TRBJ2-2
cdr3_aa: CASSLTSGRNTGELFF

v_call: TRBV7-2
j_call: TRBJ2-2
cdr3_aa: CASSPRVAGAGELFF

v_call: TRBV12-3/TRBV12-4
j_call: TRBJ1-2
cdr3_aa: CASWEGARGYTF

v_call: TRBV5-1
j_call: TRBJ2-7
cdr3_aa: CASSSGGTLSYEQYF

v_call: TRBV4-3
j_call: TRBJ2-1
cdr3_aa: CASSQERWDSGYNEQFF